The present T cell receptor (beta chain) was sequenced within a study of cytomegalovirus exposure and HLA in healthy donors. The V end was cut by 4 bases, the J end by 2 bases, with 6 bases between. The germline gives CDR1 SQVTM, CDR2 ANQGSEA. This CDR3 has 11 residues. PCR amplification relied on 60 Vbeta primers (plus 13 Jbeta primers). Some clones are missing from TCRdb's copy, which holds only in-frame ones; the method was immunoSEQ multiplex PCR. The data show about 140,000 clones, over 75% seen once. As concerns this clone: Antigen: not known.

Findings and caveats of the study: An analysis done earlier found most TCR beta V segments productive about 87% or about 30% of the time. The CMV antigen specificity of a few CMV-associated chains was confirmed through in vitro analysis.

The TCR originated in a woman in her forties or fifties in good health and CMV-seropositive. This chain uses TRBV29-1 with TRBJ2-7; D is unclear. The specimen sequenced was PBMCs. CDR3 residues: CSVGEAYEQYF. CDR3 DNA sequence: TGCAGCGTTGGCGAAGCCTACGAGCAGTACTTC.